This T cell receptor beta chain was found in a study of brain metastases from non-small cell lung cancer. Study-level points and caveats: In about 62% of brain metastases, T-cell clones were expanded compared with matched primary tumors.

This clone was observed once. Its antigen is as yet unknown. This CDR3 spans 16 amino acids. CDR1 is LNHDA, CDR2 SQIVND, per germline (reference sequence). Trimming at V came to 5 bases and at J to 11 bases, leaving 18 bases not matched to a gene. Repertoires were generated with immunoSEQ multiplex PCR, while TCRdb's copy carries only in-frame clones and drops some. The sample consists of about 4,100 clones, around nine tenths of them appearing once. The chain links TRBV19 to TRBJ1-5, with TRBD1 identical over 7 bases. The sample taken for sequencing was primary lung tumor tissue. The receptor comes from a donor over 35 with non-small cell lung cancer. For the CDR3, the DNA is TGTGCCAGTAGTCCGGTCGGGCTCAGGGTGGGACAGTCCCAGCATTTT. Translated, it gives CASSPVGLRVGQSQHF.